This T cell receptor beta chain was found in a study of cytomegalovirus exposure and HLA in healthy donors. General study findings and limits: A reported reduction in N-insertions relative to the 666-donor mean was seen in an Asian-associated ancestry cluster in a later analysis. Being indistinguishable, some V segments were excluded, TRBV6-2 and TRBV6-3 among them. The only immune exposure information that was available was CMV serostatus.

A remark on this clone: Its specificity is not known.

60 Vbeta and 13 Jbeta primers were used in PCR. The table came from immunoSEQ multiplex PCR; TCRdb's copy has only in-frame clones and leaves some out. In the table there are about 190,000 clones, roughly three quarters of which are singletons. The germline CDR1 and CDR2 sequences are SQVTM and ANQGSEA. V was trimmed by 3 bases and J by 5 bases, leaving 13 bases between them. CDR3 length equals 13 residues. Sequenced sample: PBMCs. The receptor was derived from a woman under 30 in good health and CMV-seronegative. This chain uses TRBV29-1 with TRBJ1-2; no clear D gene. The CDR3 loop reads CSVEEGRRYGYTF. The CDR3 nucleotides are TGCAGCGTTGAGGAAGGGAGACGGTATGGCTACACCTTC.